This T cell receptor beta chain came from a study of T cell responses to AZD1222 COVID-19 vaccine. Findings of the study overall: Spike-wide coverage was observed for vaccine-associated CD4 TCRs, with dominant responses at 160-218 and 743-854. Baseline seropositives among AZD1222 recipients totaled only 5 or 6.

Some clones are missing from TCRdb's copy, which holds only in-frame ones; the method was immunoSEQ multiplex PCR. Among approximately 140,000 clones listed, 93% were seen once. As regards this clone: What it binds is unknown.

Sequenced material: peripheral blood, taken on day 0 of AZD1222 vaccination. This sequence originates from an adult in good health.

Written as DNA, the CDR3 is TGTGCCAGTAGTAGAGACAGGGGGCAGTTCTTC. Encoded protein: CASSRDRGQFF. This chain joins TRBV19 and TRBJ2-1; 8 bases agree with TRBD1. The CDR3 runs to 11 residues. The germline gives CDR1 LNHDA, CDR2 SQIVND (reference sequence). J gave up 12 bases and V 4 bases, and 2 bases lay outside the gene matches.